This T cell receptor (beta chain) stems from a study of blood T cells in healthy people across ages. Study results and limitations: TCR beta diversity per million T cells fell roughly linearly with age.

This clonotype was seen once. Its target is not known. Next came a second PCR, run for roughly 6 to 11 cycles, which used a sample-barcoded 5' primer along with a J-beta primer mix. TCRdb ran MiXCR on the 5' RACE reads and lists one entry per CDR3 protein. There are 1.8 million or so distinct CDR3 sequences in the sample; around 40% occur only once, and 20% to 25% lies in the top ten. This receptor was taken from a human donor in good health. Sequenced material: blood.

CDR3 loop: CASKSTGRDTQYF. The CDR3 bases are TGTGCCAGCAAATCGACAGGCAGAGATACGCAGTATTTT. The rearrangement uses TRBV6-5 and TRBJ2-3; perhaps TRBD1 as D (6 bases). The CDR3 is 13 amino acids. The ends were cut back, 7 bases at V and 5 bases at J, with 13 bases in the middle. Per germline, CDR1 MNHEY and CDR2 SVGAGI.